Detailed here is one TCR beta chain. The data originate from a study of T cell changes during pregnancy in multiple sclerosis. CDR3 size: 14 residues. After removal of 8 bases from V and 2 bases from J, the junction contained 3 bases not matched to a gene. The V gene's germline CDR1 is MNHNS and CDR2 SASEGT. Assay: immunoSEQ multiplex PCR; the TCRdb copy retains only in-frame clones and omits some. The table shows some 100,000 clones, with around 93% occurring only once. The sequence derives from a female donor with multiple sclerosis, enrolled in a pregnancy study. Sequencing used peripheral blood, obtained before pregnancy. J is TRBJ1-5 and V is TRBV6-1; 10 nucleotides agree with TRBD1. CDR3 coding DNA: TGTGCCAGCGGTGGGACAGGGGGCAATCAGCCCCAGCATTTT. Translation gives CASGGTGGNQPQHF.